The sequence of this T cell receptor (beta chain) was determined in a study of T cells in Graves' hyperthyroidism and ophthalmopathy. Diagnoses rested on clinical symptoms, serum thyroxine and TRAb, thyroid ultrasound and orbital computed tomography. V dropped 2 bases and J dropped 9 bases, with 13 bases sitting between them. This CDR3 region has 12 residues. CDR1 is DFQATT, CDR2 SNEGSKA, per germline (reference sequence). Template material for amplifying TCR beta CDR3 regions consisted of RNA transcripts. The TCR CDR3 first-round RT-PCR relied on the HTBI primer set. In TCRdb, the multiplex PCR reads were re-called with MiXCR into one record per CDR3 protein. The sample carries around 600,000 distinct CDR3 sequences, around 14% recorded once. Details on this clonotype: A read error may be the cause here, since a much bigger clone is one base away. The conserved closing phenylalanine or tryptophan is absent in this CDR3, likely reflecting a read error.

The TCR originated in a woman under 40 with Graves' hyperthyroidism. The sample taken for sequencing was blood. V and J are TRBV20-1 and TRBJ1-2, with D perhaps TRBD1 (6 bases). CDR3 loop: CSARTGNNRYTL. DNA for the CDR3: TGCAGTGCTAGAACAGGGAACAACCGCTACACCCTC.